Listed here are 26 T cell receptor beta chains from one sample, sequenced in a study of chemoradiotherapy in HPV16-positive cancers. Sequencing was performed with immunoSEQ multiplex PCR; in TCRdb, only in-frame clones are kept and a portion is missing. The sample records thousands of clones, 88% being singletons. Sequencing used tumor tissue, obtained from a patient who underwent chemoradiotherapy. Receptors originate from a human donor with HPV-associated anogenital cancer.

This rearrangement joins TRBV27 to TRBJ1-4; 12 nucleotides agree with TRBD1. CDR3 length: 17 residues. Germline CDR1 and CDR2: MNHEY and SMNVEV (reference sequence). With V trimmed by 5 bases and J by 4 bases, 8 bases remained unmatched. The CDR3 region has the DNA TGTGCCAGCAGTCCTTATCGGGACAGGGGGCATAATGAAAAACTGTTTTTT. It translates to CASSPYRDRGHNEKLFF. The variable domain in full, with the rest retrieved from reference TRBV27 and TRBJ1-4, is EAQVTQNPRYLITVTGKKLTVTCSQNMNHEYMSWYRQDPGLGLRQIYYSMNVEVTDKGDVPEGYKVSRKEKRNFPLILESPSPNQTSLYFCASSPYRDRGHNEKLFFGSGTQLSVL.

This clone was seen a few times. The V gene is TRBV11-2, the J gene TRBJ2-1; tentatively, D is TRBD1 (5 bases). The germline V and J ends were trimmed by 0 bases and 8 bases, with 17 bases remaining between them. Germline CDR1 and CDR2: SGHAT and FQNNGV. The CDR3 runs to 16 residues. The CDR3: CASSLDVFLRADEQFF. DNA of the CDR3: TGTGCCAGCAGCTTAGATGTCTTTCTCAGGGCCGATGAGCAGTTCTTC.

V is TRBV7-2 and J is TRBJ1-3, with no clear D. The CDR3 spans 14 residues. V lost 7 bases and J 4 bases, leaving 14 bases between the germline ends. The germline V gene has CDR1 SGHTA and CDR2 FQGNSA. The CDR3 DNA reads as TGTGCCAGCACCCCCACAAAGGCCGGAAACACCATATATTTT. Protein: CASTPTKAGNTIYF.

The chain is built from TRBV28 and TRBJ1-6, with 9 nucleotides matching TRBD1. V lost 3 bases to trimming and J lost 7 bases; unmatched junction nucleotides: 7. Germline-derived CDR1 and CDR2 are MDHEN and SYDVKM. The CDR3 length is 16 residues. This CDR3 is CASSFGDRAYNSPLHF. The CDR3, as DNA: TGTGCCAGCAGTTTCGGGGACAGGGCATACAATTCACCCCTCCACTTT.

The table lists this clone with a count of one. CDR3 in DNA: TGTGCCTGGAGTGAGGTTTTGGGGACTAGTTCCTACAATGAGCAGTTCTTC. Its protein product is CAWSEVLGTSSYNEQFF. This chain uses TRBV30 with TRBJ2-1, with 8 bases fitting TRBD2. Germline V CDR1 and CDR2: GTSNPN, SVGIG (reference sequence). This CDR3 has 17 amino acids. V was clipped by 1 base and J by 1 base; unmatched bases: 9.

The V gene is TRBV5-6, the J gene TRBJ1-2, with TRBD1 matching 7 bases. This CDR3 region has 15 residues. Trimming cost V 0 bases and J 4 bases; bases outside gene matches: 6. Germline values: CDR1 SGHDT, CDR2 YYEEEE. DNA of the CDR3: TGTGCCAGCAGCTTGGTCTCTTCAGGGGGCTATGGCTACACCTTC. It codes for CASSLVSSGGYGYTF.

V is TRBV27 and J is TRBJ2-6; 8 nucleotides match TRBD2. V gave up 1 base and J gave up 3 bases; unmatched junction bases: 5. The CDR3 is 17 residues long. The germline CDR1 and CDR2 sequences are MNHEY and SMNVEV (reference sequence). The CDR3 here is CASSLFVGGVGANVLTF. CDR3 nucleotides: TGTGCCAGCAGTTTATTTGTCGGGGGGGTTGGGGCCAACGTCCTGACTTTC.

The rearrangement links TRBV7-2 to TRBJ2-5, with 7 bases fitting TRBD2. The length of the CDR3 is 17 residues. The V gene end was trimmed by 3 bases and the J gene end by 2 bases; junction bases not matched to a gene: 12. CDR1 and CDR2 (germline): SGHTA, FQGNSA. The DNA of the CDR3 is TGTGCCAGCAGCTTCAAAAAGGGCGGGAGATTACAAGAGACCCAGTACTTC. Translation: CASSFKKGGRLQETQYF. The whole variable domain, remainder taken from reference TRBV7-2 and TRBJ2-5, is GAGVSQSPSNKVTEKGKDVELRCDPISGHTALYWYRQSLGQGLEFLIYFQGNSAPDKSGLPSDRFSAERTGGSVSTLTIQRTQQEDSAVYLCASSFKKGGRLQETQYFGPGTRLLVL.

This rearrangement joins TRBV11-1 to TRBJ2-3, with D unclear. The CDR3 length is 16 residues. Germline CDR1 SGHAT, CDR2 FQDESV (reference sequence). Trimming pared 2 bases from V and 2 bases from J, leaving 14 bases between. CDR3 region: CASSLSPSVTTDTQYF. DNA of the CDR3: TGTGCCAGCAGCTTATCCCCAAGCGTAACCACAGATACGCAGTATTTT.

The chain is built from TRBV6-1 and TRBJ2-1; D possibly corresponds to TRBD1 (5 bases). V dropped 7 bases and J dropped 3 bases, with 16 bases sitting between them. Germline CDR1 and CDR2: MNHNS and SASEGT. The CDR3 contains 15 residues. CDR3 DNA sequence: TGTGCCAGCACCGCAGGGTCCCGCTACTACAATGAGCAGTTCTTC. Translation gives CASTAGSRYYNEQFF.

The chain recombines TRBV5-1 with TRBJ2-5, with 11 bases identical to TRBD1. With 4 bases clipped from V and 5 bases from J, the junction kept 7 bases outside the gene matches. Looked up from germline, CDR1 is SGHRS and CDR2 is YFSETQ. This CDR3 has 15 amino acids. The CDR3 DNA sequence: TGCGCCAGCAGCCCCGGGACAGGGGGTTGGGAGACCCAGTACTTC. Translated, it gives CASSPGTGGWETQYF. Full variable domain (remainder filled in from reference TRBV5-1 and TRBJ2-5): KAGVTQTPRYLIKTRGQQVTLSCSPISGHRSVSWYQQTPGQGLQFLFEYFSETQRNKGNFPGRFSGRQFSNSRSEMNVSTLELGDSALYLCASSPGTGGWETQYFGPGTRLLVL.

This chain uses TRBV18 with TRBJ1-2; 7 bases are shared with TRBD1. Germline assignment: CDR1 KGHSH and CDR2 LQKENI. Germline trimming cut 5 bases from V and 4 bases from J; bases unmatched to any gene: 13. This CDR3 is built from 16 residues. The CDR3 reads CASSKNDRAKSYGYTF. The CDR3 coding sequence is TGTGCCAGCTCAAAGAACGACAGGGCCAAATCCTATGGCTACACCTTC.

The chain couples TRBV4-3 to TRBJ2-7; TRBD1 matches at 11 bases. This CDR3 spans 15 amino acids. Germline CDR1 reads LGHNA; CDR2 reads YSLEER. J was trimmed by 2 bases and V by 4 bases; bases with no gene match: 4. CDR3 bases: TGCGCCAGCAGCCTGGGACAGGGGGGAACCTACGAGCAGTACTTC. Protein sequence: CASSLGQGGTYEQYF.

This chain connects TRBV4-2 to TRBJ1-4, with D possibly TRBD1 on 6 matching bases. The CDR3 covers 13 residues. Trimming cost V 0 bases and J 8 bases, with 7 bases left between them. From germline, CDR1 is LGHNA and CDR2 YNFKEQ. In DNA form, the CDR3 reads TGTGCCAGCAGCCAAGATAGGGGGGAAAAACTGTTTTTT. Its protein is CASSQDRGEKLFF.

This clone appeared once. The chain carries TRBV10-3 and TRBJ1-3; D may be TRBD1 (5 bases). CDR3 length equals 15 residues. Germline V gene lookup returns CDR1 ENHRY and CDR2 SYGVKD. Trimming shortened V by 8 bases and J by 0 bases, and 14 bases separated the two germline ends. The CDR3 reads CAIGETTVSGNTIYF. The CDR3 DNA is TGTGCCATCGGCGAAACGACAGTCTCTGGAAACACCATATATTTT.

The V gene is TRBV4-1, the J gene TRBJ1-1, with 7 nucleotides matching TRBD1. CDR1 and CDR2 from the germline V gene are MGHRA and YSYEKL. J gave up 1 base and V 4 bases, and 6 bases lay outside the gene matches. The CDR3 length is 15 residues. The chain's CDR3 is CASSRAGTENTEAFF. As DNA, the CDR3 is TGCGCCAGCAGCCGGGCCGGGACAGAGAACACTGAAGCTTTCTTT.

The chain couples TRBV5-5 to TRBJ2-7; tentative D call: TRBD1 (5 bases). The CDR3 loop spans 14 amino acids. Trimming left V 4 bases short and J 8 bases short, with 19 bases between. Germline loops: CDR1 SGHKS, CDR2 YYEKEE (reference sequence). CDR3 nucleotides: TGTGCCAGCAGCGAAACAGGAGCTATACCCCAGCAGTACTTC. Its translation is CASSETGAIPQQYF.

The rearrangement uses TRBV15 and TRBJ2-7; no definite D call. This CDR3 is 12 amino acids long. V was pared by 0 bases and J by 7 bases, with 7 bases between. Germline CDR1 LNHNV, CDR2 YYDKDF (reference sequence). The CDR3 loop is CATSREGVEQYV. CDR3 bases: TGTGCCACCAGCAGAGAGGGCGTGGAGCAGTACGTC.

The V and J genes are TRBV28 and TRBJ2-1; D gene ambiguous. CDR1 and CDR2 from the germline V gene are MDHEN and SYDVKM. CDR3 length: 15 amino acids. Trimming stripped 8 bases from V and 6 bases from J, with 20 bases between. As DNA, the CDR3 is TGTGCCAGCGCTTACCGAAGGATCCTCTCCAATGAGCAGTTCTTC. Residues: CASAYRRILSNEQFF.

The chain recombines TRBV5-5 with TRBJ1-4; 11 nucleotides match TRBD1. Germline-derived CDR1 and CDR2 are SGHKS and YYEKEE (reference sequence). This CDR3 is built from 17 residues. J lost 5 bases, V lost 0 bases, and 6 bases had no gene match. The CDR3 DNA sequence: TGTGCCAGCAGCTTGGCACTAAGGACAGGGGGCAATGAAAAACTGTTTTTT. Encoded protein: CASSLALRTGGNEKLFF. Variable domain in full (rest from reference TRBV5-5 and TRBJ1-4): DAGVTQSPTHLIKTRGQQVTLRCSPISGHKSVSWYQQVLGQGPQFIFQYYEKEERGRGNFPDRFSARQFPNYSSELNVNALLLGDSALYLCASSLALRTGGNEKLFFGSGTQLSVL.

The count of this clone is one. This sequence joins TRBV6-1 and TRBJ1-2; 7 bases align to TRBD1. Germline V CDR1 and CDR2: MNHNS, SASEGT. The CDR3 covers 15 residues. V was clipped by 1 base and J by 4 bases; unmatched bases: 6. DNA of the CDR3: TGTGCCAGCAGTGAAGGTAGGGGGCGCAGCTATGGCTACACCTTC. Its translation is CASSEGRGRSYGYTF.

The V call is TRBV19, the J call TRBJ2-3, with D possibly matching TRBD2 (6 bases). V was trimmed by 4 bases and J by 6 bases, leaving 11 bases between them. The germline gives CDR1 LNHDA, CDR2 SQIVND (reference sequence). This CDR3 has 13 residues. The CDR3 nucleotides are TGTGCCAGTAGTACCGCCCGGGGGGATACGCAGTATTTT. This translates into CASSTARGDTQYF. Filled out from reference TRBV19 and TRBJ2-3, the complete variable domain reads DGGITQSPKYLFRKEGQNVTLSCEQNLNHDAMYWYRQDPGQGLRLIYYSQIVNDFQKGDIAEGYSVSREKKESFPLTVTSAQKNPTAFYLCASSTARGDTQYFGPGTRLTVL.

This clone appeared a single time. The V gene is TRBV5-6, the J gene TRBJ2-1; 8 nucleotides agree with TRBD2. Germline lookup yields CDR1 SGHDT and CDR2 YYEEEE. The CDR3 totals 16 residues. V lost 2 bases and J lost 0; bases outside the gene matches: 4. The DNA of the CDR3 is TGTGCCAGCAGCTTACTAGCGGCCATCTCCTACAATGAGCAGTTCTTC. It translates to CASSLLAAISYNEQFF.

V is TRBV7-8 and J is TRBJ1-5; D may be TRBD1 (5 bases). The V end was cut by 2 bases, the J end by 0 bases, with 8 bases between. Looked up from germline, CDR1 is SGHVS and CDR2 is FQNEAQ. The CDR3 totals 15 residues. CDR3 nucleotide sequence: TGTGCCAGCAGCTTACAGGGCTATAGCAATCAGCCCCAGCATTTT. Translated: CASSLQGYSNQPQHF. Full variable domain (remainder filled in from reference TRBV7-8 and TRBJ1-5): GAGVSQSPRYKVAKRGQDVALRCDPISGHVSLFWYQQALGQGPEFLTYFQNEAQLDKSGLPSDRFFAERPEGSVSTLKIQRTQQEDSAVYLCASSLQGYSNQPQHFGDGTRLSIL.

The rearrangement joins TRBV7-9 to TRBJ1-4; 10 bases line up with TRBD1. The trim removed 5 bases at V and 7 bases at J, leaving 4 bases unmatched. The CDR3 has 14 residues. The germline V gene has CDR1 SEHNR and CDR2 FQNEAQ (reference sequence). In DNA, the CDR3 is TGTGCCAGCAGCGCCCGGACAGGGGGTGAAAAACTGTTTTTT. Protein product: CASSARTGGEKLFF.

The chain carries TRBV7-9 and TRBJ1-2; 7 bases map to TRBD1. V trimming: 5 bases; J trimming: 5 bases; junction bases outside the gene matches: 8. CDR1 and CDR2 from the germline V gene are SEHNR and FQNEAQ (reference sequence). This CDR3 has 14 residues. CDR3 sequence (DNA): TGTGCCAGCAGCGCGATGCAGGGGGTGTATGGCTACACCTTC. Translation gives CASSAMQGVYGYTF.